This paragraph covers one TCR beta chain sequence. Antigen: not known. This CDR3 has 13 residues. Germline V lookup: CDR1 SQVTM, CDR2 ANQGSEA. Genomic DNA of every subset was divided equally among multiple immunoSEQ plates. Only in-frame clones appear in the TCRdb table, and some are missing; sequencing was by immunoSEQ multiplex PCR. The sample includes about 2.4 million clones, more than 85% seen only once; the top ten take 0.36%. This entry comes from a study of shared clonotypes between healthy human individuals. General study findings and limits: Clonotypes that were shared across four donors made up around 5% of naive CD4 clonotypes. Large sequencing depth failed to make sorted-subset sequencing complete, rarefaction showed.

Healthy HIV-negative adults without recent acute infections or vaccinations served as donors. The chain combines TRBV29-1 with TRBJ2-3; maybe TRBD2 (5 bases). The source is a man between 18 and 35 years old in good health. Some clones in this sample may be carry-over from other donors' samples. Sequencing used naive CD4+ T cells from PBMCs. As to subset: CD45RA+ positively selected. CDR3: CTTVGGSTDTQYF. The CDR3 DNA is TGCACCACCGTGGGCGGGAGCACAGATACGCAGTATTTT.